This T cell receptor beta chain was identified during a study of CD8 T cells in Susac syndrome. Study-level results: Within Susac syndrome CD4+ T cell repertoires, clonal expansion was not evident.

Random hexamers served to reverse transcribe roughly 0.45 to 1 ug RNA. TCRdb reprocessed the immunoSEQ multiplex PCR reads with MiXCR, giving one entry per CDR3 protein. Among about 140,000 distinct CDR3 sequences listed, around 95% were seen once. In its sample, this clonotype was seen once. The target antigen is unknown. Sequencing was performed on CD4+ T cells from PBMCs. The TCR originated in a human donor with Susac syndrome.

Here the CDR3 reads CASSPPSTSGRADTQYF. In DNA form, the CDR3 reads TGTGCCAGCAGCCCTCCTTCCACTAGTGGTAGGGCAGATACGCAGTATTTT. The chain employs TRBV3-1 and TRBJ2-3; D perhaps matches TRBD2 (5 bases). The CDR3 sequence is 17 residues long. The V and J ends lost 4 bases and 4 bases respectively, with 21 bases between them. The germline gives CDR1 LGHDT, CDR2 YNNKEL (reference sequence).